This note documents a single T cell receptor (beta chain) sequence. Antigen: not known. The CDR3 runs 14 residues. Trimming took 5 bases from V and 4 from J; bases not matched to a gene: 8. Germline values: CDR1 SGHNT, CDR2 YENEEA. The source of the sample is a study of T cell responses to AZD1222 COVID-19 vaccine. Here immunoSEQ multiplex PCR was the method, and the copy in TCRdb shows in-frame clones only, minus some. The sample contains just under 150,000 clones, around 90% of which appear only once. Study results and caveats: Just a handful of AZD1222 recipients were seropositive at baseline. In a largely white British group with more females than males, clonal diversity was possibly underestimated.

The rearrangement joins TRBV11-3 to TRBJ2-7; TRBD1 agrees at 7 bases. This TCR was recovered from an adult who received the AZD1222 COVID-19 vaccine. The sequencing used peripheral blood, collected 28 days after the second AZD1222 dose. Written as DNA, the CDR3 is TGTGCCAGCAGCCGGCCGGACAGGAGGTACGAGCAGTACTTC. Its translation is CASSRPDRRYEQYF.